This T cell receptor beta chain was found in a study of shared clonotypes between healthy human individuals. Study context: Researchers assigned three CD4 naive, three CD4 memory, two CD8 naive and one CD8 memory plate to each donor.

With respect to this clone: As yet, its antigen is unknown.

Trimming removed 4 bases at V and 1 base at J, with 8 bases between. CDR1 is SGHRS, CDR2 YFSETQ, per germline. The CDR3 contains 13 residues. Each sorted subset replicate got 200 ng genomic DNA, approximately 27,000 genomes. Some clones are missing from TCRdb's copy, which holds only in-frame ones; the method was immunoSEQ multiplex PCR. Among millions of clones listed, 80% to 95% were seen once. Overall study results and limits: Sampling used blood alone; tissue repertoires probably differ.

This chain uses TRBV5-1 with TRBJ1-1; a possible D gene is TRBD1 (5 bases). Sequenced material: naive CD4+ T cells from PBMCs. Subset meaning: CD45RA+ positively selected. This TCR derives from a man aged 18 to 29 in good health. Some clones in this sample may be carry-over from other donors' samples. CDR3 amino acids: CASSTQENTEAFF. Written as DNA, the CDR3 is TGCGCCAGCAGCACACAGGAGAACACTGAAGCTTTCTTT.